The next 26 T cell receptor beta chains were all read from a single sample in a study of cytomegalovirus exposure and HLA in healthy donors (dated by TCRdb to 2016 to 2017). Library generation was performed with the immunoSEQ multiplex PCR assay. TCRdb provides this immuneACCESS table in a form limited to in-frame rearrangements. Some clones are lacking; in checked studies, under half of them reflect an unresolved V gene, and why the rest are absent is not known. The sample table records about 240,000 clones; approximately 83% of these occur just once. The ten biggest clones cover around 1.3% of the sample. Sequenced material: PBMCs. The receptors shown here come from a woman in her twenties or thirties in good health and CMV-seropositive.

The gene calls are TRBV30 and TRBJ1-1, with a possible D match to TRBD1 (5 bases). The length of the CDR3 is 12 residues. In germline, CDR1 is GTSNPN, CDR2 SVGIG (reference sequence). Trimming pared 3 bases from V and 1 base from J, leaving 6 bases between. The CDR3 DNA is TGTGCCTGGAGGCAGGGGAACACTGAAGCTTTCTTT. It encodes CAWRQGNTEAFF. Drawing the rest from reference TRBV30 and TRBJ1-1, the complete variable domain is SQTIHQWPATLVQPVGSPLSLECTVEGTSNPNLYWYRQAAGRGLQLLFYSVGIGQISSEVPQNLSASRPQDRQFILSSKKLLLSDSGFYLCAWRQGNTEAFFGQGTRLTVV.

The V gene is TRBV6-1, the J gene TRBJ1-2; possibly TRBD1 for D (6 bases). CDR1 and CDR2 (germline): MNHNS, SASEGT. Trimming pared 0 bases from V and 7 bases from J, leaving 12 bases between. This CDR3 is built from 14 residues. The CDR3 coding sequence is TGTGCCAGCAGTGAAGCCTGGACAGTCGGTGGCTACACCTTC. Protein product: CASSEAWTVGGYTF.

The genes are TRBV28 and TRBJ1-5; D call uncertain. This CDR3 is 14 amino acids long. Germline V gene data show CDR1 as MDHEN and CDR2 as SYDVKM. V lost 6 bases and J 3 bases, leaving 12 bases between the germline ends. CDR3 in amino acids: CASRPISPNQPQHF. As DNA, the CDR3 is TGTGCCAGCAGGCCTATATCGCCCAATCAGCCCCAGCATTTT.

The gene calls are TRBV18 and TRBJ2-7; TRBD1 matches 7 bases. This CDR3 is 15 amino acids long. Trimming cost V 4 bases and J 1 base; bases outside gene matches: 7. Per germline, CDR1 KGHSH and CDR2 LQKENI. CDR3 sequence (DNA): TGTGCCAGCTCACGGGGGACAGTTAGGTCCTACGAGCAGTACTTC. It codes for CASSRGTVRSYEQYF.

This rearrangement joins TRBV5-1 to TRBJ2-6; 11 bases fit TRBD1. V dropped 3 bases and J dropped 4; count of bases not matched to a gene: 9. CDR3 size: 18 residues. CDR1 and CDR2 (germline): SGHRS, YFSETQ. CDR3 DNA sequence: TGCGCCAGCAGCTGGCATGGACAGGGGGCATCAGGGGCCAACGTCCTGACTTTC. This translates into CASSWHGQGASGANVLTF.

The gene calls are TRBV6-5 and TRBJ1-1; no definite D call. The CDR3 loop spans 13 amino acids. Germline V gene data show CDR1 as MNHEY and CDR2 as SVGAGI. Trimming stripped 5 bases from V and 4 bases from J, with 11 bases between. CDR3 sequence reads: CASSGELGTEAFF. CDR3 DNA sequence: TGTGCCAGCAGTGGGGAGTTGGGCACTGAAGCTTTCTTT.

The J gene is TRBJ2-7, the V gene TRBV18, with 10 positions matching TRBD2. The CDR3 is 16 residues long. Per germline, CDR1 KGHSH and CDR2 LQKENI. V trimming: 2 bases; J trimming: 1 base; junction bases outside the gene matches: 5. The CDR3 here is CASSPALAGVSYEQYF. The CDR3 DNA sequence: TGTGCCAGCTCACCAGCCCTAGCGGGAGTTTCCTACGAGCAGTACTTC. Full variable domain (remainder filled in from reference TRBV18 and TRBJ2-7): NAGVMQNPRHLVRRRGQEARLRCSPMKGHSHVYWYRQLPEEGLKFMVYLQKENIIDESGMPKERFSAEFPKEGPSILRIQQVVRGDSAAYFCASSPALAGVSYEQYFGPGTRLTVT.

The chain carries TRBV28 and TRBJ1-1; D is perhaps TRBD1 (5 bases). This CDR3 spans 13 amino acids. The germline V and J ends were trimmed by 6 bases and 4 bases, with 12 bases remaining between them. Germline loops: CDR1 MDHEN, CDR2 SYDVKM. DNA for the CDR3: TGTGCCAGCAGCCCAGGGCAGGCCACTGAAGCTTTCTTT. As protein: CASSPGQATEAFF.

V and J are TRBV28 and TRBJ2-1; TRBD2 agrees at 11 bases. The CDR3 length is 18 residues. The junction had 15 bases not matched to a gene; V was cut back by 7 bases and J by 4 bases. Germline loops: CDR1 MDHEN, CDR2 SYDVKM. The CDR3 DNA sequence: TGTGCCAGCATGGGTGTTTTTGAAACTAGCGGGGGTTACAATGAGCAGTTCTTC. Translating it yields CASMGVFETSGGYNEQFF.

In its sample, this clone was seen once. The rearrangement joins TRBV30 to TRBJ2-7; 9 nucleotides match TRBD2. Trimming took 1 base from V and 6 from J; bases not matched to a gene: 7. The CDR3 spans 14 residues. The germline V gene encodes CDR1 GTSNPN and CDR2 SVGIG (reference sequence). This CDR3 reads CAWSAASGRREQYF. In DNA, the CDR3 is TGTGCCTGGAGTGCTGCCAGCGGGAGGCGCGAGCAGTACTTC.

Only a few counts were recorded for this clone. The rearrangement uses TRBV27 and TRBJ2-2; D is uncertain. CDR3 size: 13 residues. V was trimmed by 11 bases and J by 0 bases, leaving 10 bases between them. Looked up from germline, CDR1 is MNHEY and CDR2 is SMNVEV (reference sequence). The CDR3 DNA reads TGTGCCGTGTTCCGGGCGAACACCGGGGAGCTGTTTTTT. Translating it yields CAVFRANTGELFF.

This clone has a handful of counts. V and J are TRBV14 and TRBJ1-2; D is unresolved. Trimming took 1 base from V and 5 from J, leaving 8 bases between them. This CDR3 has 13 amino acids. The germline V gene encodes CDR1 SGHDN and CDR2 FVKESK. This CDR3 is CASSQATAYGYTF. The CDR3 nucleotides read TGTGCCAGCAGCCAAGCTACAGCTTATGGCTACACCTTC.

The sample holds a few counts of this clone. The CDR3 protein is CASSLDGTGYSQPQHF. The CDR3 DNA reads TGCGCCAGCAGCTTGGATGGGACAGGGTATTCGCAGCCCCAGCATTTT. The V call is TRBV5-1, the J call TRBJ1-5, with TRBD1 matching over 9 bases. V dropped 0 bases and J dropped 7; count of bases not matched to a gene: 8. Germline loops: CDR1 SGHRS, CDR2 YFSETQ. CDR3 length: 16 residues.

This sequence joins TRBV6-5 and TRBJ2-6; D gene unclear. Germline V gene sequence: CDR1 MNHEY, CDR2 SVGAGI. This CDR3 has 14 residues. The V end lost 6 bases, the J end lost 0 bases, and 6 bases lay between the germline ends. CDR3 in DNA: TGTGCCAGCAGGAGGTCCTCTGGGGCCAACGTCCTGACTTTC. This sequence encodes CASRRSSGANVLTF.

The chain has TRBV4-1 and TRBJ2-1, with a weak D call TRBD2 (6 bases). V dropped 0 bases and J dropped 1 base, with 10 bases sitting between them. Germline CDR1 reads MGHRA; CDR2 reads YSYEKL. The CDR3 has 16 residues. The CDR3 loop reads CASSQDRGTSYNEQFF. CDR3 bases: TGCGCCAGCAGCCAAGATCGGGGGACTTCCTACAATGAGCAGTTCTTC.

This clone was seen once. The chain is built from TRBV6-6 and TRBJ2-1; TRBD2 matches at 7 bases. The CDR3 covers 14 residues. The V gene's germline CDR1 is MNHNY and CDR2 SVGAGI (reference sequence). V lost 6 bases, J lost 5 bases, and 7 bases stayed unmatched. The CDR3 nucleotides are TGTGCCAGCAGGGTAGCGGGCACTAACAATGAGCAGTTCTTC. Translated, it gives CASRVAGTNNEQFF.

This rearrangement joins TRBV28 to TRBJ2-7, with 8 bases fitting TRBD1. The CDR3 has 16 amino acids. The V gene end was trimmed by 1 base and the J gene end by 2 bases; junction bases not matched to a gene: 7. CDR1 and CDR2 from the germline V gene are MDHEN and SYDVKM. The CDR3 DNA follows: TGTGCCAGCAGTTTATTTGGACAGGGTAGGACCTACGAGCAGTACTTC. Translated, it gives CASSLFGQGRTYEQYF.

The chain carries TRBV14 and TRBJ2-2, with 9 nucleotides matching TRBD2. Per the germline V gene, CDR1 is SGHDN and CDR2 is FVKESK. J lost 2 bases, V lost 7 bases, and 14 bases had no gene match. The CDR3 is 18 residues long. The CDR3 nucleotides are TGTGCCAGCACCGCCAGGGCTCAAGCGGGAGGCAACACCGGGGAGCTGTTTTTT. It specifies CASTARAQAGGNTGELFF.

The J gene is TRBJ2-1, the V gene TRBV7-9; D unclear. This CDR3 comprises 13 residues. Trimming stripped 2 bases from V and 13 bases from J, with 15 bases between. CDR1 and CDR2 from the germline V gene are SEHNR and FQNEAQ (reference sequence). The CDR3: CASSLPVQKRQFF. The CDR3 region has the DNA TGTGCCAGCAGCTTACCAGTCCAGAAACGTCAGTTCTTC.

The CDR3 region is CASSAKGGDRGVVGNEKLFF. CDR3 nucleotide sequence: TGTGCCAGCAGCGCGAAGGGTGGGGACAGGGGTGTCGTCGGTAATGAAAAACTGTTTTTT. The chain links TRBV9 to TRBJ1-4, with 10 bases fitting TRBD1. The CDR3 loop spans 20 amino acids. With 3 bases clipped from V and 4 bases from J, the junction kept 18 bases outside the gene matches. Germline V gene sequence: CDR1 SGDLS, CDR2 YYNGEE.

The chain joins TRBV15 to TRBJ1-4; 7 nucleotides match TRBD1. Germline V lookup: CDR1 LNHNV, CDR2 YYDKDF (reference sequence). With 0 bases clipped from V and 8 bases from J, the junction kept 12 bases outside the gene matches. The CDR3 has 17 amino acids. The CDR3, as DNA: TGTGCCACCAGCAGAGACTTCGCAGGGGGTAAGGGCGAAAAACTGTTTTTT. Translating gives CATSRDFAGGKGEKLFF.

The rearrangement joins TRBV5-6 to TRBJ2-7; D may be TRBD1 (5 bases). Trimming left V 1 base short and J 0 bases short, with 8 bases between. The CDR3 covers 14 residues. CDR1 is SGHDT and CDR2 is YYEEEE in the germline V gene. DNA for the CDR3: TGTGCCAGCAGCTTGCAAGGGGTCTCCTACGAGCAGTACTTC. This gives the protein CASSLQGVSYEQYF.

This clone was seen a single time. The chain recombines TRBV5-4 with TRBJ1-2; D remains unclear. Germline V CDR1 and CDR2: SGHNT, YYREEE (reference sequence). The CDR3 length is 14 residues. V shed 2 bases and J shed 6 bases, with 14 bases lying between them. CDR3 residues: CASSFNGGLDGYTF. DNA for the CDR3: TGTGCCAGCAGCTTTAATGGAGGGCTGGATGGCTACACCTTC. The full variable domain, its missing parts supplied by reference TRBV5-4 and TRBJ1-2, is ETGVTQSPTHLIKTRGQQVTLRCSSQSGHNTVSWYQQALGQGPQFIFQYYREEENGRGNFPPRFSGLQFPNYSSELNVNALELDDSALYLCASSFNGGLDGYTFGSGTRLTVV.

This chain connects TRBV21-1 to TRBJ2-1; TRBD1, as called in the table, went unchecked against the DNA. TRBV21-1 is marked as a pseudogene. The CDR3 has 17 residues. The CDR3: CASSKVSQGGAYNEQFF. The CDR3 nucleotides are TGTGCCAGCAGCAAAGTCTCACAGGGTGGGGCCTACAATGAGCAGTTCTTC.

The chain employs TRBV19 and TRBJ1-5; tentatively, D is TRBD1 (6 bases). The V gene lost 6 bases and the J gene lost 5 bases, with 14 bases spanning the gap. This CDR3 has 14 residues. Looked up from germline, CDR1 is LNHDA and CDR2 is SQIVND (reference sequence). The chain's CDR3 is CASRTYRADQPQHF. The DNA of the CDR3 is TGTGCCAGTAGGACCTACAGGGCGGATCAGCCCCAGCATTTT.

The chain employs TRBV19 and TRBJ2-5; D uncertain. Germline V gene lookup returns CDR1 LNHDA and CDR2 SQIVND (reference sequence). V was shortened by 3 bases and J by 4 bases, with 15 bases between the two germline ends. CDR3 length: 15 residues. CDR3 sequence (DNA): TGTGCCAGTAGTATTGGAGCGTGGCTGGGAGAGACCCAGTACTTC. Its translation is CASSIGAWLGETQYF.